Listed below are T cell receptor beta chains from one sample, sequenced in a study of blood T cell repertoires in COVID-19. Repertoires were generated with immunoSEQ multiplex PCR, while TCRdb's copy carries only in-frame clones and drops some. The sample carries 100,000 or so clones, roughly 84% recorded once. The specimen sequenced was peripheral blood. These receptors all stem from a human donor in a cohort sampled during active COVID-19. Both conserved end residues are part of each CDR3. Each record gives: clone size, D gene, J gene, V gene, CDR3 protein, CDR3 DNA. D genes are given only for firm matches. Size is stated for part of the rows, as once, few or many counts, or as a class when the clone is expanded.

abundance: NA; d_gene: TRBD2; j_gene: TRBJ2-3; v_gene: TRBV5-4; CDR3aa: CASSVPGLEADTQYF; CDR3nt: TGTGCCAGCAGCGTACCGGGACTAGAGGCAGATACGCAGTATTTT
abundance: NA; d_gene: NA; j_gene: TRBJ1-2; v_gene: TRBV7-2; CDR3aa: CASSLTPNYGYTF; CDR3nt: TGTGCCAGCAGCTTAACACCCAACTATGGCTACACCTTC
abundance: NA; d_gene: NA; j_gene: TRBJ2-3; v_gene: TRBV7-2; CDR3aa: CASSLGGRSTDTQYF; CDR3nt: TGTGCCAGCAGCTTAGGGGGGCGCAGCACAGATACGCAGTATTTT
abundance: NA; d_gene: TRBD2; j_gene: TRBJ2-5; v_gene: TRBV19; CDR3aa: CASRGTSGGRETQYF; CDR3nt: TGTGCCAGTAGGGGGACTAGCGGGGGCCGGGAGACCCAGTACTTC
abundance: NA; d_gene: TRBD1; j_gene: TRBJ2-5; v_gene: TRBV6-5; CDR3aa: CASSVVPGTDVTQYF; CDR3nt: TGTGCCAGCAGCGTAGTACCGGGGACAGACGTGACCCAGTACTTC
abundance: NA; d_gene: NA; j_gene: TRBJ1-1; v_gene: TRBV6-2/TRBV6-3; CDR3aa: CASSRQTSTEAFF; CDR3nt: TGTGCCAGCAGTCGACAGACGAGCACTGAAGCTTTCTTT
abundance: NA; d_gene: TRBD1; j_gene: TRBJ1-2; v_gene: TRBV6-5; CDR3aa: CASSSPQGAGGYTF; CDR3nt: TGTGCCAGCAGTTCTCCACAGGGGGCGGGTGGCTACACCTTC
abundance: NA; d_gene: NA; j_gene: TRBJ2-7; v_gene: TRBV11-2; CDR3aa: CASSLGAGGREQYF; CDR3nt: TGTGCCAGCAGCTTAGGAGCAGGGGGGCGGGAGCAGTACTTC
abundance: NA; d_gene: NA; j_gene: TRBJ2-7; v_gene: TRBV10-3; CDR3aa: CAINTGPSYEQYF; CDR3nt: TGTGCCATCAATACAGGGCCCTCCTACGAGCAGTACTTC
abundance: NA; d_gene: NA; j_gene: TRBJ2-2; v_gene: TRBV5-1; CDR3aa: CASSPNTNTGELFF; CDR3nt: TGCGCCAGCAGCCCAAACACGAACACCGGGGAGCTGTTTTTT
abundance: NA; d_gene: TRBD1; j_gene: TRBJ1-2; v_gene: TRBV19; CDR3aa: CASSFQGQGNGYTF; CDR3nt: TGTGCCAGTAGTTTTCAAGGACAGGGGAATGGCTACACCTTC
abundance: NA; d_gene: TRBD1; j_gene: TRBJ1-1; v_gene: TRBV18; CDR3aa: CASQPPGTGGAWTEAFF; CDR3nt: TGTGCCAGCCAACCACCCGGGACAGGGGGCGCATGGACTGAAGCTTTCTTT
abundance: NA; d_gene: TRBD1; j_gene: TRBJ1-2; v_gene: TRBV2; CDR3aa: CASNNLPRDREYGYTF; CDR3nt: TGTGCCAGCAACAATCTGCCCCGGGACAGGGAATATGGCTACACCTTC
abundance: NA; d_gene: TRBD2; j_gene: TRBJ2-2; v_gene: TRBV4-1; CDR3aa: CASSRTGGIGELFF; CDR3nt: TGCGCCAGCAGCCGAACCGGGGGGATCGGGGAGCTGTTTTTT
abundance: NA; d_gene: TRBD2; j_gene: TRBJ2-3; v_gene: TRBV18; CDR3aa: CASSPRPSGGADTQYF; CDR3nt: TGTGCCAGCTCACCACGCCCTAGCGGGGGAGCGGATACGCAGTATTTT
abundance: NA; d_gene: TRBD2; j_gene: TRBJ2-5; v_gene: TRBV5-1; CDR3aa: CASRSTSGGLQETQYF; CDR3nt: TGCGCCAGCCGCAGCACTAGCGGGGGTTTACAAGAGACCCAGTACTTC
abundance: NA; d_gene: NA; j_gene: TRBJ1-5; v_gene: TRBV7-2; CDR3aa: CASSLGPFSNQPQHF; CDR3nt: TGTGCCAGCAGCTTAGGGCCGTTTAGCAATCAGCCCCAGCATTTT
abundance: few; d_gene: NA; j_gene: TRBJ1-2; v_gene: TRBV6-5; CDR3aa: CASSYLDSSYGYTF; CDR3nt: TGTGCCAGCAGTTACTTGGATAGCTCCTATGGCTACACCTTC
abundance: NA; d_gene: NA; j_gene: TRBJ1-2; v_gene: TRBV19; CDR3aa: CASSIQGRGGYTF; CDR3nt: TGTGCCAGTAGTATCCAGGGGAGGGGAGGCTACACCTTC
abundance: NA; d_gene: TRBD2; j_gene: TRBJ2-3; v_gene: TRBV7-2; CDR3aa: CASSLDSGGASGTKYF; CDR3nt: TGTGCCAGCAGCTTAGATAGCGGGGGGGCCTCAGGCACTAAGTATTTT
abundance: NA; d_gene: NA; j_gene: TRBJ1-1; v_gene: TRBV6-5; CDR3aa: CASSDTHGANTEAFF; CDR3nt: TGTGCCAGCAGCGACACCCACGGTGCGAACACTGAAGCTTTCTTT
abundance: few; d_gene: TRBD1; j_gene: TRBJ2-7; v_gene: TRBV2; CDR3aa: CASSDKTGGSYEQYF; CDR3nt: TGTGCCAGCAGTGATAAGACAGGGGGGTCCTACGAGCAGTACTTC
abundance: once; d_gene: TRBD1; j_gene: TRBJ2-7; v_gene: TRBV7-6; CDR3aa: CASSEGQGPFYEQYF; CDR3nt: TGTGCCAGCAGCGAGGGACAGGGACCTTTCTACGAGCAGTACTTC
abundance: NA; d_gene: NA; j_gene: TRBJ1-2; v_gene: TRBV27; CDR3aa: CASSSSAGDGYTF; CDR3nt: TGTGCCAGCAGTTCGTCAGCAGGGGATGGCTACACCTTC
abundance: NA; d_gene: TRBD1; j_gene: TRBJ2-1; v_gene: TRBV5-1; CDR3aa: CASSLVQGAANEQFF; CDR3nt: TGCGCCAGCAGCTTGGTACAGGGGGCTGCTAATGAGCAGTTCTTC
abundance: NA; d_gene: TRBD2; j_gene: TRBJ2-3; v_gene: TRBV7-9; CDR3aa: CASSLGGGGSTDTQYF; CDR3nt: TGTGCCAGCAGCTTGGGTGGCGGGGGTAGCACAGATACGCAGTATTTT
abundance: NA; d_gene: TRBD1; j_gene: TRBJ1-2; v_gene: TRBV3-1/TRBV3-2; CDR3aa: CASSQADRGFGYTF; CDR3nt: TGTGCCAGCAGCCAAGCGGACAGGGGATTTGGCTACACCTTC
abundance: NA; d_gene: TRBD1; j_gene: TRBJ2-5; v_gene: TRBV6-2/TRBV6-3; CDR3aa: CASSYSDRGQYF; CDR3nt: TGTGCCAGCAGTTACTCGGACAGGGGCCAGTACTTC
abundance: NA; d_gene: TRBD1; j_gene: TRBJ1-1; v_gene: TRBV5-4; CDR3aa: CASSLERRQGGNTEAFF; CDR3nt: TGTGCCAGCAGCTTGGAACGGCGACAGGGCGGGAACACTGAAGCTTTCTTT
abundance: once; d_gene: NA; j_gene: TRBJ2-1; v_gene: TRBV4-3; CDR3aa: CASSQEWGLLGNEQFF; CDR3nt: TGCGCCAGCAGCCAAGAATGGGGGCTACTCGGTAATGAGCAGTTCTTC
abundance: few; d_gene: NA; j_gene: TRBJ1-2; v_gene: TRBV3-1/TRBV3-2; CDR3aa: CASSRVGGGYGYTF; CDR3nt: TGTGCCAGCAGCCGAGTGGGGGGTGGCTATGGCTACACCTTC
abundance: NA; d_gene: NA; j_gene: TRBJ2-2; v_gene: TRBV7-2; CDR3aa: CASSPTGQIRNTGELFF; CDR3nt: TGTGCCAGCAGCCCGACTGGACAGATAAGGAACACCGGGGAGCTGTTTTTT
abundance: NA; d_gene: TRBD2; j_gene: TRBJ2-4; v_gene: TRBV4-3; CDR3aa: CASSQEAGGFMLAKNIQYF; CDR3nt: TGCGCCAGCAGCCAAGAGGCGGGGGGCTTCATGCTAGCCAAAAACATTCAGTACTTC
abundance: NA; d_gene: NA; j_gene: TRBJ2-2; v_gene: TRBV24-1; CDR3aa: CATSTRGGELFF; CDR3nt: TGTGCCACCAGTACCAGGGGTGGGGAGCTGTTTTTT
abundance: NA; d_gene: TRBD1; j_gene: TRBJ1-1; v_gene: TRBV19; CDR3aa: CASSTGGGMNTEAFF; CDR3nt: TGTGCCAGTAGTACAGGGGGTGGCATGAACACTGAAGCTTTCTTT
abundance: NA; d_gene: NA; j_gene: TRBJ2-4; v_gene: TRBV19; CDR3aa: CASSEQRAGNIQYF; CDR3nt: TGTGCCAGTAGTGAACAGAGGGCGGGGAACATTCAGTACTTC
abundance: NA; d_gene: NA; j_gene: TRBJ2-7; v_gene: TRBV27; CDR3aa: CASSLDYPREQYF; CDR3nt: TGTGCCAGCAGTTTGGACTACCCTAGAGAGCAGTACTTC
abundance: NA; d_gene: NA; j_gene: TRBJ2-1; v_gene: TRBV5-1; CDR3aa: CASSFSGNYNEQFF; CDR3nt: TGCGCCAGCAGCTTTAGCGGCAACTACAATGAGCAGTTCTTC
abundance: NA; d_gene: NA; j_gene: TRBJ1-2; v_gene: TRBV25-1; CDR3aa: CASSDNRGRGGIGYTF; CDR3nt: TGTGCCAGCAGTGACAATAGAGGACGGGGGGGAATCGGCTACACCTTC
abundance: once; d_gene: TRBD1; j_gene: TRBJ1-6; v_gene: TRBV7-2; CDR3aa: CASSFRDSSYNSPLHF; CDR3nt: TGTGCCAGCAGCTTTCGGGACAGCTCCTATAATTCACCCCTCCACTTT
abundance: NA; d_gene: NA; j_gene: TRBJ1-4; v_gene: TRBV5-5; CDR3aa: CASSTSPGQTEKLFF; CDR3nt: TGTGCCAGCAGTACATCCCCGGGACAAACGGAAAAACTGTTTTTT